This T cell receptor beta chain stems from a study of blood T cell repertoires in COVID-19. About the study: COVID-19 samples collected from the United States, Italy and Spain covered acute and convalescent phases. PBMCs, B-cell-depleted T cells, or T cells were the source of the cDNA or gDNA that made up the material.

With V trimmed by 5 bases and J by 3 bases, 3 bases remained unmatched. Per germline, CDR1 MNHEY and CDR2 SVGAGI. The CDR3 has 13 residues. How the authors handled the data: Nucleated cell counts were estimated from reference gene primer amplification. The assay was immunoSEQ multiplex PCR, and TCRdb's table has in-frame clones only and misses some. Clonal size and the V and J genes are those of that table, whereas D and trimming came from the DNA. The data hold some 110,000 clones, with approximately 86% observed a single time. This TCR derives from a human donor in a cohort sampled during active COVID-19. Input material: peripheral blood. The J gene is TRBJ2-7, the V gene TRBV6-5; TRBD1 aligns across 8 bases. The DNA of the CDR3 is TGTGCCAGCAGTCAGGGACAGGTCTACGAGCAGTACTTC. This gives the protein CASSQGQVYEQYF.